This T cell receptor (beta chain) derives from a study of blood T cell repertoires in COVID-19. At the level of the study: The origin of the acute and convalescent COVID-19 samples was the United States, Italy and Spain. The analysed material was cDNA or gDNA that came from T cells, B-cell-depleted T cells, or PBMCs.

V shed 4 bases and J 1 base; nucleotides not matched to a gene: 6. Germline CDR1 and CDR2: MGHRA and YSYEKL. The CDR3 is 15 amino acids. Original processing methods: Reference gene primer amplification yielded estimated nucleated cell counts. TCRdb's table, derived via immunoSEQ multiplex PCR, lists solely in-frame clones and lacks some. V, J and clone size were drawn from that table, and D and trimming were deduced from the DNA. The sample consists of about 130,000 clones, less than 90% of them appearing once. Sequencing was done on a sample of peripheral blood. V gene TRBV4-1 combines with J gene TRBJ1-1; 7 nucleotides line up with TRBD1. The sequence came from a woman aged 80 or older with acute or convalescent COVID-19. CDR3 sequence: CASSRTGTENTEAFF. The CDR3 nucleotides read TGCGCCAGCAGCCGTACCGGGACAGAGAACACTGAAGCTTTCTTT.